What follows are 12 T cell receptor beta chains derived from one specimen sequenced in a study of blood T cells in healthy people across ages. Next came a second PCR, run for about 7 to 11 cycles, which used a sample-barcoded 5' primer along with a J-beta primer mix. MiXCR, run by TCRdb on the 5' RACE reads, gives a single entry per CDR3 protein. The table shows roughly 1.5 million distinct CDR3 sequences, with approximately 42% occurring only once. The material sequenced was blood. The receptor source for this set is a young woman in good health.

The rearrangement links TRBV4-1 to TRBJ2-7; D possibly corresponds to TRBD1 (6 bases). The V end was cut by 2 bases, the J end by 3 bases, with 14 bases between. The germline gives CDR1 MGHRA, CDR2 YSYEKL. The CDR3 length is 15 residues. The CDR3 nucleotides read TGCGCCAGCAGCCAAATAACAGGGAACCGCTACGAGCAGTACTTC. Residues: CASSQITGNRYEQYF.

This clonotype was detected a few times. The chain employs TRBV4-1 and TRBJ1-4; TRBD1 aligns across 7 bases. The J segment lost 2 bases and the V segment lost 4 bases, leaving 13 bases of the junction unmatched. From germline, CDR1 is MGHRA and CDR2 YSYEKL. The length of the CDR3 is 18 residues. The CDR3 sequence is CASSPQQGIVATNEKLFF. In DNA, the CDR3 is TGCGCCAGCAGCCCACAACAGGGGATTGTGGCGACTAATGAAAAACTGTTTTTT.

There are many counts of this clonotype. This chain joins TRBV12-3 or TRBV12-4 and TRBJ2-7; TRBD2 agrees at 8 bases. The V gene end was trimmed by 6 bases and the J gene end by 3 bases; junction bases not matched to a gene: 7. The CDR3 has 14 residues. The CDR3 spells CASSPGLVGYEQYF. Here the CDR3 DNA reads TGTGCCAGCAGCCCGGGACTAGTTGGCTACGAGCAGTACTTC.

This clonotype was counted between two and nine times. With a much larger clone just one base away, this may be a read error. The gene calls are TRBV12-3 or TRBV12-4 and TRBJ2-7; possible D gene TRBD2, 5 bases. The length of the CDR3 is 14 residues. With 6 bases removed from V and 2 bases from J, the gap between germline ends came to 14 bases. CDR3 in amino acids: CASRKRSGTYEQYF. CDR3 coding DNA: TGTGCCAGCAGAAAGAGGAGCGGCACCTACGAGCAGTACTTC.

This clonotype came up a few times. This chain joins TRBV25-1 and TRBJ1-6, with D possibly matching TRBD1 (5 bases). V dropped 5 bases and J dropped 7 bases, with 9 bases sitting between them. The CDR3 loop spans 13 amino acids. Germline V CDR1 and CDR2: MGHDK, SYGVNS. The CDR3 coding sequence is TGTGCCAGCAGTTCAAGACAGAATTCACCCCTCCACTTT. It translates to CASSSRQNSPLHF.

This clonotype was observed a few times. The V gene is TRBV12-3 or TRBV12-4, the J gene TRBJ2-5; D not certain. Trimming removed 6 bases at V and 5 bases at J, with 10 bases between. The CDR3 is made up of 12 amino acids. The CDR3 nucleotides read TGTGCCAGCAGGGCCTTTGAGGAGACCCAGTACTTC. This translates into CASRAFEETQYF.

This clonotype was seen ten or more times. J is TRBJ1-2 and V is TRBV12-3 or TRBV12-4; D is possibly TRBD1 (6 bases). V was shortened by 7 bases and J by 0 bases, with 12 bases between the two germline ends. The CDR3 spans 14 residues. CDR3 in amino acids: CASTPDRPNYGYTF. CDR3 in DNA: TGTGCCAGCACCCCGGACAGACCTAACTATGGCTACACCTTC.

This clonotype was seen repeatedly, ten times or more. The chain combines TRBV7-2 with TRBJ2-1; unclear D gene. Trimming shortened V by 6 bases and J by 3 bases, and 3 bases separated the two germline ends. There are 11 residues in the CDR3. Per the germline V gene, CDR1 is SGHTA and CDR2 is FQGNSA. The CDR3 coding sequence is TGTGCCAGCAGTGTCTACAATGAGCAGTTCTTC. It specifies CASSVYNEQFF.

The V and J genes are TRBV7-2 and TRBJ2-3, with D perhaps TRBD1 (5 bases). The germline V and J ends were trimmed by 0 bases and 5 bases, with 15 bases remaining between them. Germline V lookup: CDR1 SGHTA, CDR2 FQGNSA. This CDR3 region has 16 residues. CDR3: CASSLARVMVGDTQYF. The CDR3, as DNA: TGTGCCAGCAGCTTAGCCAGGGTAATGGTCGGAGATACGCAGTATTTT.

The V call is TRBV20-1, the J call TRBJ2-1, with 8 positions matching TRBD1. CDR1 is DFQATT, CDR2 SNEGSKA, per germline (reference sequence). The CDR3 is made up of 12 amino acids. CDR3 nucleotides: TGCAGCACGAACAGGGGGTACAATGAGCAGTTCTTC. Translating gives CSTNRGYNEQFF.

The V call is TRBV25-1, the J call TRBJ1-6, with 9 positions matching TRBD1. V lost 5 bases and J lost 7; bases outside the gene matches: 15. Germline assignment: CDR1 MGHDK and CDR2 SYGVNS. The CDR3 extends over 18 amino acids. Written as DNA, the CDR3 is TGTGCCAGCAGTCCCCTCGGGACAGGGCTCGATAGAAATTCACCCCTCCACTTT. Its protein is CASSPLGTGLDRNSPLHF.

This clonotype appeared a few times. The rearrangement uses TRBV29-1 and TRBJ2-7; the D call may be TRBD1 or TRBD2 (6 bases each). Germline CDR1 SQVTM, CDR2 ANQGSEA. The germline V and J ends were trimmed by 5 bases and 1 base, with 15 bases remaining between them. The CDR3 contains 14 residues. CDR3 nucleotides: TGCAGCGTTTCCGTCCGGGGGCAGTCCTACGAGCAGTACTTC. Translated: CSVSVRGQSYEQYF.